The sample holds a few counts of the clone carrying this T cell receptor (beta chain). Per the authors' pipeline: Estimation of nucleated cell counts was performed using reference gene primer amplification. Profiling relied on immunoSEQ multiplex PCR, and the TCRdb table lists in-frame clones only, not all of them. That table gives V, J and clone size, and the DNA gave D and trimming. The sample lists more than 75,000 clones, 80% to 90% occurring once. The sample comes from a study of blood T cell repertoires in COVID-19. Study information: The study drew acute and convalescent COVID-19 samples from the United States, Italy and Spain. From T cells, B-cell-depleted T cells, or PBMCs came the material, which was cDNA or gDNA.

Germline V gives CDR1 SNHLY, CDR2 FYNNEI. This CDR3 comprises 13 residues. Trimming cost V 8 bases and J 6 bases, with 14 bases left between them. The rearrangement uses TRBV2 and TRBJ2-1, with a possible D match to TRBD1 (6 bases). Sequenced: peripheral blood. This receptor was taken from a woman aged 70-85 years with acute or convalescent COVID-19. The CDR3 nucleotides are TGTGCCAGCCACCAGCGAGGGGGCAATGAGCAGTTCTTC. Amino acids: CASHQRGGNEQFF.